Reported below is one T cell receptor beta chain. The antigen is unknown. These data are taken from a study of beta chain features in type 1 diabetes. Since all of the isolated RNA was reverse transcribed, expressed TCRB transcripts were what got sequenced. The repertoire was sequenced with immunoSEQ multiplex PCR; TCRdb's copy has only in-frame clones and lacks some. Found here are approximately 730,000 clones, 10% to 15% of them singletons; the top ten hold less than 0.025%. Study results and limitations: Shortening of TCRB CDR3s, moderate but significant, appeared in all four CD4+ subsets of Type 1 diabetes patients.

Between the trimmed V and J ends, which lost 2 bases and 10 bases, there was a span of 18 bases. This CDR3 has 16 amino acids. The germline V gene has CDR1 MNHNS and CDR2 SASEGT. The clonotype was recovered from a young man with type 1 diabetes. The sequencing input was naive CD4+ T cells from blood. The rearrangement uses TRBV6-1 and TRBJ1-6; no reliable D call. The CDR3 spells CASSERPPSAWSPLHF. Here the CDR3 DNA reads TGTGCCAGCAGTGAAAGACCACCCAGCGCCTGGTCACCCCTCCACTTT.